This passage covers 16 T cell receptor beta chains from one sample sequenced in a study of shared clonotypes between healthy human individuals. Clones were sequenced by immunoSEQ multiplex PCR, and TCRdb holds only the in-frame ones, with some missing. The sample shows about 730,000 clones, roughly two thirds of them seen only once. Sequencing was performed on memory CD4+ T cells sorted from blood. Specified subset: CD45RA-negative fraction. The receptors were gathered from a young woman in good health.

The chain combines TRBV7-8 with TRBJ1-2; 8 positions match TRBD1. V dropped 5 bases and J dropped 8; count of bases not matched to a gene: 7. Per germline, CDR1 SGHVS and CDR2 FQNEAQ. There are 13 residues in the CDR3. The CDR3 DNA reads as TGTGCCAGCAGCCAGGGACAGGAAGGGGGCTACACCTTC. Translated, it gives CASSQGQEGGYTF.

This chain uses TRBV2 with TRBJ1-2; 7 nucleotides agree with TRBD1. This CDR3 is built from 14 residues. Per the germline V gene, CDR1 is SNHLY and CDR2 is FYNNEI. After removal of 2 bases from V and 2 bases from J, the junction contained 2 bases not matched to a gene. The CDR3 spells CASSEQGDNYGYTF. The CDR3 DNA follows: TGTGCCAGCAGTGAACAGGGGGACAACTATGGCTACACCTTC.

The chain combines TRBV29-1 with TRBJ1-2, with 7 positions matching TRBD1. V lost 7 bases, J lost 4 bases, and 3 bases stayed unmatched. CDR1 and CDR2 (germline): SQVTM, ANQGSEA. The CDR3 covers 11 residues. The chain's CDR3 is CSGQGGYGYTF. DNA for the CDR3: TGCAGCGGACAGGGTGGCTATGGCTACACCTTC.

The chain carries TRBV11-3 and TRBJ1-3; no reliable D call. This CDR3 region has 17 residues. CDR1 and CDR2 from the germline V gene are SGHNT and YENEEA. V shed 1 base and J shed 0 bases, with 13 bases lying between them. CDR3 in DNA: TGTGCCAGCAGCTTAGGTGGTCGCGCCACCTCTGGAAACACCATATATTTT. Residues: CASSLGGRATSGNTIYF.

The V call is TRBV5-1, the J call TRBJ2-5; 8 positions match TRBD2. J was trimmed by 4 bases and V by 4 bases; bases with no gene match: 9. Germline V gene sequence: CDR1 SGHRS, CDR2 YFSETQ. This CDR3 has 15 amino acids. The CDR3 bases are TGCGCCAGCAGCCCCTTCGGGAGGGGGGTAGAGACCCAGTACTTC. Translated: CASSPFGRGVETQYF.

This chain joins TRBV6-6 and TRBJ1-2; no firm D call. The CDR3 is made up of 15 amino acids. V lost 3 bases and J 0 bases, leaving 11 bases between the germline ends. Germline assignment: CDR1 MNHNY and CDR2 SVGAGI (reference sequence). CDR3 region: CASSYSAATNYGYTF. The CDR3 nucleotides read TGTGCCAGCAGTTATTCGGCGGCAACTAACTATGGCTACACCTTC.

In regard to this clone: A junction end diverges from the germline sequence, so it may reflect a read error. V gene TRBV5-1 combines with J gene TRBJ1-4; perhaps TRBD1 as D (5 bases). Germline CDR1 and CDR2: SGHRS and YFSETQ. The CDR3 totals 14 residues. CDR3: CASSSGVEGTWAAF. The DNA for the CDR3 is TGCGCCAGCAGCTCGGGGGTCGAGGGGACGTGGGCAGCGTTT.

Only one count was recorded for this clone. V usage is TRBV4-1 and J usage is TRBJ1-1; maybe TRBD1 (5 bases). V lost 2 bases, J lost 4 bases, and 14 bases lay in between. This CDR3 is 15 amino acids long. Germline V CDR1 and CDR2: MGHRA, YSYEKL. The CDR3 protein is CASSQRGFFATEAFF. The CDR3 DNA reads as TGCGCCAGCAGCCAAAGGGGCTTTTTCGCCACTGAAGCTTTCTTT.

The CDR3 coding sequence is TGTGCCACCAGCACAACCGCTGGGACAGGGGGCGAAAAACTGTTTTTT. The encoded protein is CATSTTAGTGGEKLFF. The chain recombines TRBV15 with TRBJ1-4, with 12 bases aligning to TRBD1. This CDR3 is 16 amino acids long. The V gene's germline CDR1 is LNHNV and CDR2 YYDKDF (reference sequence). J was trimmed by 8 bases and V by 4 bases; bases with no gene match: 8.

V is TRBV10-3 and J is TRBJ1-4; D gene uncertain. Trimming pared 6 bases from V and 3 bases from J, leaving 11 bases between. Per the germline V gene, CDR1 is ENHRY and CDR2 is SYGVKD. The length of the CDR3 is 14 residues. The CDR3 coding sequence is TGTGCCATCAGCCGGGGTGATGCTAATGAAAAACTGTTTTTT. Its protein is CAISRGDANEKLFF.

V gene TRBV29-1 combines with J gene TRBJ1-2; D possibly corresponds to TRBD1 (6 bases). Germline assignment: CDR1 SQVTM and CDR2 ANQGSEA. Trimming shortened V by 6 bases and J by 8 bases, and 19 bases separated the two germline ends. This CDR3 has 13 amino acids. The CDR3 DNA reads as TGCAGCGTCGGGGGGGCAGAAGTGAAGGGCTACACCTTC. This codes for CSVGGAEVKGYTF.

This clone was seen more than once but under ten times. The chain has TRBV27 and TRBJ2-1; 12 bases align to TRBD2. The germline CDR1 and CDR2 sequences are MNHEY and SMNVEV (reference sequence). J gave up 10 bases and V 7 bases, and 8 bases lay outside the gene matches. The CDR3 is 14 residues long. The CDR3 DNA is TGTGCCAGCAAACGACTAGCGGGAGAAGGGGAGCAGTTCTTC. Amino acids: CASKRLAGEGEQFF.

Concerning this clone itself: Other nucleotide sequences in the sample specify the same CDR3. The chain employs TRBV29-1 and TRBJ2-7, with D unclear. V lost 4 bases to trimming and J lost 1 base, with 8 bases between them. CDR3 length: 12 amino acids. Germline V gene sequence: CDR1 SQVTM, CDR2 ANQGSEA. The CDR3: CSVAGGSYEQYF. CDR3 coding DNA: TGCAGCGTTGCTGGCGGTTCCTACGAGCAGTACTTC.

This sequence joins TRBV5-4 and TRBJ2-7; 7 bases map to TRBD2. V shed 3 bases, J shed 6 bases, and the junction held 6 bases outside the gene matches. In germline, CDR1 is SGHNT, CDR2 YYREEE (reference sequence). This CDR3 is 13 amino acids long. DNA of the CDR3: TGTGCCAGCAGCTCGGGCGGCGGGAGCGAGCAGTACTTC. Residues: CASSSGGGSEQYF.

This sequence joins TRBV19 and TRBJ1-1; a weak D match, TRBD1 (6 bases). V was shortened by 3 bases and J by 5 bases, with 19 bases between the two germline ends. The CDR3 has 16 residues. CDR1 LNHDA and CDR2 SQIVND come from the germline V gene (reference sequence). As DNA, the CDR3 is TGTGCCAGTAGTATGGGGAATAGGGGGGCAGGGACTGAAGCTTTCTTT. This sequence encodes CASSMGNRGAGTEAFF. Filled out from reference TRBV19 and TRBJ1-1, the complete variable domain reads DGGITQSPKYLFRKEGQNVTLSCEQNLNHDAMYWYRQDPGQGLRLIYYSQIVNDFQKGDIAEGYSVSREKKESFPLTVTSAQKNPTAFYLCASSMGNRGAGTEAFFGQGTRLTVV.

Here the CDR3 DNA reads TGTGCCAGCAGCCAAGTAGAGGCCTCTGGGGCCAACGTCCTGACTTTC. It codes for CASSQVEASGANVLTF. The V call is TRBV5-8, the J call TRBJ2-6, with D hard to call. The germline V and J ends were trimmed by 4 bases and 0 bases, with 11 bases remaining between them. The CDR3 has 16 amino acids. The germline V gene encodes CDR1 SGHTS and CDR2 YDEGEE.